This T cell receptor beta chain was obtained from a study of T cell repertoires in cytomegalovirus infection. At the level of the study: Through public TCR beta signatures, both CMV infection and matching HLA type were indicated.

One entry per CDR3 protein results from TCRdb running MiXCR on the reads. The sample lists 480,000 or so distinct CDR3 sequences, about 11% occurring once. Study results and limitations: Cumulative frequency (of public TCR beta family members) identified carriers of CMV plus the relevant HLA. There were HLA-C-restricted CMV-specific TCR beta clonotypes dominating the ex vivo response.

This CDR3 contains 13 residues. Trimming removed 5 bases at V and 9 bases at J, with 15 bases between. The V gene's germline CDR1 is SGHVS and CDR2 FNYEAQ. This clonotype showed up many times. The antigen is unknown. Input material: PBMCs. This sequence joins TRBV7-6 and TRBJ2-3; D unresolved. This TCR was recovered from a human donor in good health (CMV status not recorded). Some clones in this sample may be carry-over from other donors' samples. CDR3 sequence: CASSPTQSHTQYF. The CDR3 DNA is TGTGCCAGCAGCCCCACCCAGAGCCACACGCAGTATTTT.